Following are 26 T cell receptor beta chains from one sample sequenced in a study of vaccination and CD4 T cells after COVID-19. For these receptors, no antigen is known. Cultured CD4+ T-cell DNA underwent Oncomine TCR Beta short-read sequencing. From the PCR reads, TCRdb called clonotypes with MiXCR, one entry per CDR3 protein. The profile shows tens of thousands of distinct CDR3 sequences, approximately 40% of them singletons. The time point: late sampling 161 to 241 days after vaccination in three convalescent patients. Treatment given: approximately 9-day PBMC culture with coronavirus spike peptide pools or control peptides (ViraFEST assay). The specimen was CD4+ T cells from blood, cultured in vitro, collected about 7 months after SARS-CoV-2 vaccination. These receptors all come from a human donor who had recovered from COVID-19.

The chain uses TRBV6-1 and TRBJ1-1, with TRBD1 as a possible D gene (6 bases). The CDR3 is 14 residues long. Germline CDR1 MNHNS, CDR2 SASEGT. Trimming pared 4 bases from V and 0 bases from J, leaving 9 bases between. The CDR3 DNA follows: TGTGCCAGCAGTGCTCGGACAGTGAACACTGAAGCTTTCTTT. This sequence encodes CASSARTVNTEAFF.

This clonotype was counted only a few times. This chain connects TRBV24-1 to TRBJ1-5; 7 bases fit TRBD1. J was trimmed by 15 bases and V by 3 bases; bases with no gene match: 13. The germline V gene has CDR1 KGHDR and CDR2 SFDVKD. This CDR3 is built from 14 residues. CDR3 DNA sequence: TGTGCCACCAGTGATCCGCGACAGGGCCAGATTATGCATTTT. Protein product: CATSDPRQGQIMHF.

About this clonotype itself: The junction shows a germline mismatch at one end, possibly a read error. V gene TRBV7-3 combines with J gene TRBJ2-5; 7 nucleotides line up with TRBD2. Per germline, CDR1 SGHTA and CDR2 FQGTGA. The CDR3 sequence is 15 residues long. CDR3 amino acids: CASSLISGGQETQYF. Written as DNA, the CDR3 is TGTGCCAGCAGTTTAATCTCGGGGGGTCAAGAGACCCAGTACTTC. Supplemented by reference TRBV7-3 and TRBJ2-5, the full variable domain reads GAGVSQTPSNKVTEKGKYVELRCDPISGHTALYWYRQSLGQGPEFLIYFQGTGAADDSGLPNDRFFAVRPEGSVSTLKIQRTERGDSAVYLCASSLISGGQETQYFGPGTRLLVL.

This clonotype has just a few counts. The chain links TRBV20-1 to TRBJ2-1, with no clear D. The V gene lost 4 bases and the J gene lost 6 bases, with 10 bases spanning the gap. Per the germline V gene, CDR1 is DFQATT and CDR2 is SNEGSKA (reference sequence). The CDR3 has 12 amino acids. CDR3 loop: CSATRTGNEQFF. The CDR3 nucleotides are TGCAGTGCTACTCGTACTGGCAATGAGCAGTTCTTC.

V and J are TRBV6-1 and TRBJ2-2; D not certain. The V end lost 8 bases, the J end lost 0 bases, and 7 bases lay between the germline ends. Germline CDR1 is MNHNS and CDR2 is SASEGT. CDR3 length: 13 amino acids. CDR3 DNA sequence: TGTGCCAGCGGAGCTGCGAACACCGGGGAGCTGTTTTTT. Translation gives CASGAANTGELFF.

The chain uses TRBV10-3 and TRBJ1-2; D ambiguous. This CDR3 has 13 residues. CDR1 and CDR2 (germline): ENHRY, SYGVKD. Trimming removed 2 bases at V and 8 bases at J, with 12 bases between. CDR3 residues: CAISEGLASGYTF. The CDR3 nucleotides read TGTGCCATCAGTGAGGGACTGGCAAGCGGCTACACCTTC.

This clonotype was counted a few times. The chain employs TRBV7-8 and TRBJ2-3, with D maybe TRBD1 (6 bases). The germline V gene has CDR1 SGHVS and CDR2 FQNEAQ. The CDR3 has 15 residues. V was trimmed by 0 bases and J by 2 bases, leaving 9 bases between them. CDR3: CASSLAQGNTDTQYF. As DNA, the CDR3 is TGTGCCAGCAGCTTAGCTCAGGGGAACACAGATACGCAGTATTTT.

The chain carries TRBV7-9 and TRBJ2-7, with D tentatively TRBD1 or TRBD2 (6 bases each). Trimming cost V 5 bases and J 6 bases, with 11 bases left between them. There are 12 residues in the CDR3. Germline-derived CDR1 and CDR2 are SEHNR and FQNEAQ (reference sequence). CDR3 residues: CASSRGTLEQYF. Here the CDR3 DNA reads TGTGCCAGCAGCCGGGGGACACTCGAGCAGTACTTC.

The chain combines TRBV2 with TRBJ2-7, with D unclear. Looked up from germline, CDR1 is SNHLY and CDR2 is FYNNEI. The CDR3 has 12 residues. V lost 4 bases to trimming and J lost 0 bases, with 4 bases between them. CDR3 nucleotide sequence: TGTGCCAGCAGTGTGAGCTCCTACGAGCAGTACTTC. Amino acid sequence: CASSVSSYEQYF.

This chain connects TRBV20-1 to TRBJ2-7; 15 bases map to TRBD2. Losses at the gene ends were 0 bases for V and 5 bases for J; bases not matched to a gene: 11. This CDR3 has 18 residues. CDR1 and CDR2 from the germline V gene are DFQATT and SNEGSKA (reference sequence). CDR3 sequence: CSARDPRLWTSGRDEQYF. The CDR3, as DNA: TGCAGTGCTAGAGATCCGCGTTTGTGGACTAGCGGGAGGGACGAGCAGTACTTC.

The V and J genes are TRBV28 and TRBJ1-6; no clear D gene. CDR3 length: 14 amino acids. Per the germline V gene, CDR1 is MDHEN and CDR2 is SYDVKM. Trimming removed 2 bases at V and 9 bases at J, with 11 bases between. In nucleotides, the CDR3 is TGTGCCAGCAGTTTAGCCCAACGAGTTTCACCCCTCCACTTT. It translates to CASSLAQRVSPLHF.

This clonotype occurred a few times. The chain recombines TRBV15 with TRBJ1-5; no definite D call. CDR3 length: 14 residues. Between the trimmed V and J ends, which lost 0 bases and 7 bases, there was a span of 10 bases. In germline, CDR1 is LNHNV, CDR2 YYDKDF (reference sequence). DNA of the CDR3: TGTGCCACCAGCAGAGATATGGTGGGCCAGCCCCAGCATTTT. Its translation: CATSRDMVGQPQHF.

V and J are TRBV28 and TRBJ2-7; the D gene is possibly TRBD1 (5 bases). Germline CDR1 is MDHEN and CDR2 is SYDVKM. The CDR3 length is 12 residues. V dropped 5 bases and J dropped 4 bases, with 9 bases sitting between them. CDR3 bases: TGTGCCAGCAGTATAAAGGGGTACGAGCAGTACTTC. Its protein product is CASSIKGYEQYF.

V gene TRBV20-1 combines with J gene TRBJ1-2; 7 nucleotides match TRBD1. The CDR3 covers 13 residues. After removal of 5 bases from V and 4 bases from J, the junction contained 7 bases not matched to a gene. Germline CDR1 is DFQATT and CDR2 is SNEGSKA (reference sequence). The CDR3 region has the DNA TGCAGTGCTCCGGACAGGAGTACCTATGGCTACACCTTC. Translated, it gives CSAPDRSTYGYTF.

Written as DNA, the CDR3 is TGTGCCAGCAGTAGGCCTGGGGGGTACAACCATAAGGAGACCCAGTACTTC. It is translated as CASSRPGGYNHKETQYF. V usage is TRBV28 and J usage is TRBJ2-5, with a weak D call TRBD2 (6 bases). There are 17 residues in the CDR3. The V end lost 5 bases, the J end lost 5 bases, and 24 bases lay between the germline ends. CDR1 is MDHEN and CDR2 is SYDVKM in the germline V gene. Full variable domain (outside the CDR3, taken from reference TRBV28 and TRBJ2-5): DVKVTQSSRYLVKRTGEKVFLECVQDMDHENMFWYRQDPGLGLRLIYFSYDVKMKEKGDIPEGYSVSREKKERFSLILESASTNQTSMYLCASSRPGGYNHKETQYFGPGTRLLVL.

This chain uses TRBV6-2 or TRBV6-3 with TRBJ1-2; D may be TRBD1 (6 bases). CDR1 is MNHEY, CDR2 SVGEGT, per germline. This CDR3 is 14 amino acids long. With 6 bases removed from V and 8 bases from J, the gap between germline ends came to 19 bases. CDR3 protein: CASSRGGLLVGYTF. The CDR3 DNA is TGTGCCAGCAGCCGCGGGGGGCTGCTGGTAGGCTACACCTTC.

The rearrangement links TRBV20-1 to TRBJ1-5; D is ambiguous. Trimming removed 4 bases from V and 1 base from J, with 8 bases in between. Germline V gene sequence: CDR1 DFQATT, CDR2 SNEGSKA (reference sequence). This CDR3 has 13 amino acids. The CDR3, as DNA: TGCAGTGCTATCGCGGGGAGCAATCAGCCCCAGCATTTT. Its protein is CSAIAGSNQPQHF.

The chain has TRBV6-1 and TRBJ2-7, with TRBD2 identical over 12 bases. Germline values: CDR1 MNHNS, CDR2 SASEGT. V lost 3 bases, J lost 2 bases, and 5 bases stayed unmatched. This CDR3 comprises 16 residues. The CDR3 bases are TGTGCCAGCAGTGAGTGGACTAGCGGGGTTACCTACGAGCAGTACTTC. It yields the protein CASSEWTSGVTYEQYF.

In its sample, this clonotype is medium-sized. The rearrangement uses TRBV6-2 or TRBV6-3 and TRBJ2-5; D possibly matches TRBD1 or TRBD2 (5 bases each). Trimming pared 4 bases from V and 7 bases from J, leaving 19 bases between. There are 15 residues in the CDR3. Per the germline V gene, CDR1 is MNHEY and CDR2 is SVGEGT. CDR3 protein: CASSLAGRGGGTQYF. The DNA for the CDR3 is TGTGCCAGCAGTTTGGCAGGGAGAGGTGGGGGGACCCAGTACTTC.

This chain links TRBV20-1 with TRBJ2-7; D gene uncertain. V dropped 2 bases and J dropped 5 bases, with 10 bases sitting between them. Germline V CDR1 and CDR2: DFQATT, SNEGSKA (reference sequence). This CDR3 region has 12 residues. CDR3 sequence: CSARWVNHEQYF. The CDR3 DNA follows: TGCAGTGCTAGATGGGTAAACCACGAGCAGTACTTC.

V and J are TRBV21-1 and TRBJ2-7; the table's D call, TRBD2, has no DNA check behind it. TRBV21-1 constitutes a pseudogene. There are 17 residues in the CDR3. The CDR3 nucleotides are TGTGCCAGCAGCAAATACCGACTTGGCGGGGGCTCCTACGAGCAGTACTTC. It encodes CASSKYRLGGGSYEQYF.

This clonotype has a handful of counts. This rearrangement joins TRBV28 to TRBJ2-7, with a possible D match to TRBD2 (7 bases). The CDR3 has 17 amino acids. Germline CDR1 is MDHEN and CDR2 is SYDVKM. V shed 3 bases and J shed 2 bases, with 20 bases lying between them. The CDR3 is CASSFLPFGGAAYEQYF. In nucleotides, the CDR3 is TGTGCCAGCAGTTTCCTCCCCTTTGGGGGGGCAGCCTACGAGCAGTACTTC.

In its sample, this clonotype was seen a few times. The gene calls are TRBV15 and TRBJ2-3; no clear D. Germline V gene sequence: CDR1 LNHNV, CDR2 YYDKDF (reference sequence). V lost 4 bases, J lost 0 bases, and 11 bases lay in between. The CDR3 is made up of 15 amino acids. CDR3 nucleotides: TGTGCCACCAGCAAGGGCACCACTAGCACAGATACGCAGTATTTT. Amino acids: CATSKGTTSTDTQYF.

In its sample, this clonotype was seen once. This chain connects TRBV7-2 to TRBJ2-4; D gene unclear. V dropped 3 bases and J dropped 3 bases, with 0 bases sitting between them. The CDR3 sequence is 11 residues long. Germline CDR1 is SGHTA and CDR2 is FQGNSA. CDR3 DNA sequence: TGTGCCAGCAGCTTCAAAAACATTCAGTACTTC. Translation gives CASSFKNIQYF.

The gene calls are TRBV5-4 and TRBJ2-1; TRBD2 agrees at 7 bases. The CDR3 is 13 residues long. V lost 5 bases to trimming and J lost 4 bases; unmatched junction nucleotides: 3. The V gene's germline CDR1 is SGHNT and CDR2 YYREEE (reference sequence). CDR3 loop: CASSRRGYNEQFF. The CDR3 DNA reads TGTGCCAGCAGTAGGCGGGGGTACAATGAGCAGTTCTTC.

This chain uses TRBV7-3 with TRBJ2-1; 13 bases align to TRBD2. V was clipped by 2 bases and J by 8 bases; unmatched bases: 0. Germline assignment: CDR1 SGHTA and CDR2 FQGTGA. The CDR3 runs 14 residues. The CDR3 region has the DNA TGTGCCAGCAGCTTAGGACTAGCGGGAGATGAGCAGTTCTTC. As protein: CASSLGLAGDEQFF.